Listed below are T cell receptor beta chains from one sample, sequenced in a study of T cells in localized non-small cell lung cancer. Profiled with immunoSEQ multiplex PCR; TCRdb holds only in-frame clones, not every one. In the table there are around 91,000 clones, roughly 87% of which are singletons. The sample in question was peripheral blood, obtained before any cancer treatment. All receptors derive from a man aged 40-75 years with stage I squamous cell lung carcinoma. The CDR3 runs from the conserved cysteine through the conserved F or W. The order of the fields is V gene, J gene, CDR3 protein.

v_call: TRBV19
j_call: TRBJ1-5
cdr3_aa: CASSISYGQGRPQHF

v_call: TRBV7-2
j_call: TRBJ1-2
cdr3_aa: CASSLVDGYGYTF

v_call: TRBV6-1
j_call: TRBJ1-1
cdr3_aa: CASSEVFMNTEAFF

v_call: TRBV6-1
j_call: TRBJ1-2
cdr3_aa: CASSEPGQGYGYTF

v_call: TRBV5-1
j_call: TRBJ1-1
cdr3_aa: CASSLGGGTEAFF

v_call: TRBV13
j_call: TRBJ1-6
cdr3_aa: CASSQGFFAYNSPLHF

v_call: TRBV11-2
j_call: TRBJ1-1
cdr3_aa: CASSLSGSSMNTEAFF

v_call: TRBV16
j_call: TRBJ1-1
cdr3_aa: CASSNRGWTEAFF

v_call: TRBV5-4
j_call: TRBJ2-7
cdr3_aa: CASSLGREQYF

v_call: TRBV4-2
j_call: TRBJ1-6
cdr3_aa: CASSSGGSSNSPLHF

v_call: TRBV30
j_call: TRBJ1-5
cdr3_aa: CAWSPGTAGQPQHF

v_call: TRBV10-3
j_call: TRBJ2-1
cdr3_aa: CAIKEDDYNEQFF

v_call: TRBV5-1
j_call: TRBJ2-1
cdr3_aa: CASSRGSADNEQFF

v_call: TRBV4-1
j_call: TRBJ2-4
cdr3_aa: CASSQASSHLQYF

v_call: TRBV5-1
j_call: TRBJ2-2
cdr3_aa: CASRDRDTGELFF

v_call: TRBV4-2
j_call: TRBJ2-3
cdr3_aa: CASSQDGGTALTDTQYF

v_call: TRBV28
j_call: TRBJ1-2
cdr3_aa: CASSFVETIRNYGYTF